Listed below are T cell receptor beta chains from one sample, sequenced in a study of shared clonotypes between healthy human individuals. The table came from immunoSEQ multiplex PCR; TCRdb's copy has only in-frame clones and leaves some out. The top ten hold around 23% of the sample, which has under 150,000 clones, around 66% seen once. Sequencing was carried out using memory CD8+ T cells sorted from blood. The source of these receptors is a woman in her twenties or thirties in good health. Both conserved end residues are part of each CDR3. Fields, in order: J gene, D gene, clone size, V gene, CDR3 length, CDR3 DNA, CDR3 protein. D genes are given only for firm matches. Size is stated for part of the rows, as once, few or many counts, or as a class when the clone is expanded.

>TRBJ1-2|.|few|TRBV2|8
TGTAAAACCGGGGGCTACACCTTC
CKTGGYTF
>TRBJ2-7|.|few|TRBV6-5|15
TGTGCCAGCAGTTACACTACCGAAAGACAGAACGAGCAGTACTTC
CASSYTTERQNEQYF
>TRBJ2-3|.|many|TRBV6-4|14
TGTGCCAGCAGTCCAAGTGGGGACACAGATACGCAGTATTTT
CASSPSGDTDTQYF
>TRBJ1-2|.|.|TRBV6-1|14
TGTGCCAGCGCCGGGTGGGACTCTAACTATGGCTACACCTTC
CASAGWDSNYGYTF
>TRBJ2-2|TRBD2|few|TRBV7-9|16
TGTGCCAGCAGCCAAACCGGGACTAGGGAGTACGGGGAGCTGTTTTTT
CASSQTGTREYGELFF
>TRBJ2-7|TRBD1|.|TRBV2|16
TGTGCCAGCAGTGGGGACAGGTTGAGGAGCTCCTACGAGCAGTACTTC
CASSGDRLRSSYEQYF
>TRBJ2-7|TRBD2|.|TRBV27|14
TGTGCCAGCAGTTTAGCACGGGAGGCCTACGAGCAGTACTTC
CASSLAREAYEQYF
>TRBJ2-7|TRBD1|.|TRBV2|13
TGTGCCACCAGGACAGGGAATGAGGACGAGCAGTACTTC
CATRTGNEDEQYF
>TRBJ2-1|TRBD2|once|TRBV7-6|13
TGTGCCAGCCGAGATAGCGGGACCCATGAGCAGTTCTTC
CASRDSGTHEQFF
>TRBJ2-7|.|few|TRBV6-5|13
TGTGCCAGCAAACCACAGCGAACCTACGAGCAGTACTTC
CASKPQRTYEQYF
>TRBJ2-7|TRBD2|once|TRBV4-1|14
TGCGCCAGCAGCCAAGTAGCGGGAGCTTACGAGCAGTACTTC
CASSQVAGAYEQYF
>TRBJ1-1|TRBD1|.|TRBV7-4|16
TGTGCCAGCAGCTTAAAGGACAGGGACATGAACACTGAAGCTTTCTTT
CASSLKDRDMNTEAFF
>TRBJ1-1|.|.|TRBV7-9|12
TGTGCCAGCACCCCGGGGGGGACTGAAGCTTTCTTT
CASTPGGTEAFF
>TRBJ2-7|TRBD1|.|TRBV4-1|15
TGTGCCAGCAGCATCCGACAGGGACCTTCCTACGAGCAGTACTTC
CASSIRQGPSYEQYF
>TRBJ2-7|TRBD1|.|TRBV7-9|17
TGTGCCAGCAGTTTTAGGGGTGTTGGACAGGCCCCAACCGAGCAGTACTTC
CASSFRGVGQAPTEQYF
>TRBJ2-7|.|.|TRBV5-1|13
TGCGCCAGCATCCCGGGGGTTGGGTACGAGCAGTACTTC
CASIPGVGYEQYF
>TRBJ2-1|TRBD2|.|TRBV27|17
TGTGCCAGCAGTTCCCCGCATGCGGGAGCCAGTTACAATGAGCAGTTCTTC
CASSSPHAGASYNEQFF
>TRBJ2-1|.|few|TRBV28|14
TGTGCCAGCAGTCCCGGCCCTCCCAGGGATGAGCAGTTCTTC
CASSPGPPRDEQFF
>TRBJ2-7|TRBD2|many|TRBV10-3|15
TGTGCCATCAGTGAATCACTAGCGGGAGGTAGCGAGCAGTACTTC
CAISESLAGGSEQYF
>TRBJ2-1|.|.|TRBV6-5|15
TGTGCCAACCCTAAGGGACAACTCGCTTACAATGAGCAGTTCTTC
CANPKGQLAYNEQFF
>TRBJ2-5|.|.|TRBV2|12
TGTGCCAGCAGTGAACGACGGGAGACCCAGTACTTC
CASSERRETQYF
>TRBJ1-1|.|.|TRBV13|12
TGTGCCAGCAGCCCCAATCCCCCTGAAGCTTTCTTT
CASSPNPPEAFF
>TRBJ2-1|.|.|TRBV7-8|18
TGTGCCAGCAGCCCCGGTGGTAGCGGAAGGAGCTCCTACAATGAGCAGTTCTTC
CASSPGGSGRSSYNEQFF
>TRBJ2-3|.|.|TRBV19|16
TGTGCCAGTAGGACCATGGGGTCGGGACTCTTAGATACGCAGTATTTT
CASRTMGSGLLDTQYF
>TRBJ2-2|.|few|TRBV6-6|15
TGTGCCAGCAGGACAGGACAGCTGAACACCGGGGAGCTGTTTTTT
CASRTGQLNTGELFF
>TRBJ2-3|TRBD1|.|TRBV6-1|16
TGTGCCAGCAGTGAAGCCCCGGGACAGGGCACAGATACGCAGTATTTT
CASSEAPGQGTDTQYF
>TRBJ1-1|.|many|TRBV12-2|14
TGTGCCAGCAGCGCCTCGACAGAGAACACTGAAGCTTTCTTT
CASSASTENTEAFF